A single sample is the source of the 12 T cell receptor beta chains below, sequenced in a study of graft-versus-host responses after intestinal transplantation. Produced via immunoSEQ multiplex PCR; TCRdb's table is partial and in-frame only. The sample consists of roughly 13,000 clones, just under 85% of them appearing once. The starting material was PBMCs, obtained after intestinal transplantation. All receptors come from a human patient who received an intestinal transplant, so some T cells may come from the graft donor.

The rearrangement links TRBV28 to TRBJ2-1, with 11 bases aligning to TRBD2. The CDR3 has 15 residues. Germline trimming cut 1 base from V and 13 bases from J; bases unmatched to any gene: 9. Germline V gene sequence: CDR1 MDHEN, CDR2 SYDVKM. The CDR3 reads CASSLSGLADMGQFF. Written as DNA, the CDR3 is TGTGCCAGCAGTTTATCGGGACTAGCGGATATGGGCCAGTTCTTC.

V is TRBV6-6 and J is TRBJ2-1; no clear D. Trimming cost V 6 bases and J 6 bases, with 9 bases left between them. Germline assignment: CDR1 MNHNY and CDR2 SVGAGI (reference sequence). The CDR3 runs 12 residues. The chain's CDR3 is CASRETVNEQFF. The DNA of the CDR3 is TGTGCCAGCAGGGAAACCGTCAATGAGCAGTTCTTC.

The chain couples TRBV7-8 to TRBJ2-7, with D possibly being TRBD1 (6 bases). V shed 5 bases and J shed 6 bases, with 20 bases lying between them. The CDR3 has 15 amino acids. The germline gives CDR1 SGHVS, CDR2 FQNEAQ. This CDR3 reads CASSVGSIQGAEQYF. The CDR3 bases are TGTGCCAGCAGCGTAGGCAGCATACAGGGAGCCGAGCAGTACTTC.

The V gene is TRBV30, the J gene TRBJ1-1; 10 positions match TRBD1. The CDR3 sequence is 14 residues long. Germline lookup yields CDR1 GTSNPN and CDR2 SVGIG (reference sequence). J lost 5 bases, V lost 4 bases, and 7 bases had no gene match. CDR3 in DNA: TGTGCCTGGAACCTGGGACAGGGGAGAACTGAAGCTTTCTTT. Protein product: CAWNLGQGRTEAFF.

As for this clone: One junction end does not reproduce the germline sequence, and a read error may be involved. V gene TRBV2 combines with J gene TRBJ2-5; 7 nucleotides agree with TRBD2. Germline assignment: CDR1 SNHLY and CDR2 FYNNEI. CDR3 size: 12 residues. This chain's CDR3 is CACSGVQETQYF. As DNA, the CDR3 is TGTGCCTGCAGCGGGGTCCAAGAGACCCAGTACTTC.

This clone has a handful of counts. J is TRBJ1-2 and V is TRBV6-5; possibly TRBD1 for D (5 bases). The V gene's germline CDR1 is MNHEY and CDR2 SVGAGI. The CDR3 spans 15 residues. Trimming cost V 6 bases and J 1 base, with 15 bases left between them. CDR3 in amino acids: CASSGPGQGNYGYTF. The CDR3 DNA sequence: TGTGCCAGCAGCGGTCCGGGGCAGGGTAACTATGGCTACACCTTC.

The chain couples TRBV6-1 to TRBJ1-5, with unresolved D. Looked up from germline, CDR1 is MNHNS and CDR2 is SASEGT. The CDR3 contains 12 residues. The ends were cut back, 8 bases at V and 0 bases at J, with 5 bases in the middle. The CDR3 reads CASRPSNQPQHF. For the CDR3, the DNA is TGTGCCAGCCGTCCTAGCAATCAGCCCCAGCATTTT.

The J gene is TRBJ2-7, the V gene TRBV19, with 7 bases matching TRBD1. V trimming: 6 bases; J trimming: 0 bases; junction bases outside the gene matches: 2. The V gene's germline CDR1 is LNHDA and CDR2 SQIVND (reference sequence). The CDR3 has 13 residues. CDR3 amino acids: CASRTGSSYEQYF. Written as DNA, the CDR3 is TGTGCCAGTAGGACAGGGAGCTCCTACGAGCAGTACTTC.

The gene calls are TRBV6-4 and TRBJ2-3, with 7 positions matching TRBD2. This CDR3 is 14 amino acids long. V dropped 4 bases and J dropped 3; count of bases not matched to a gene: 4. Germline lookup yields CDR1 MRHNA and CDR2 SNTAGT. CDR3 loop: CASSVTSETDTQYF. CDR3 nucleotide sequence: TGTGCCAGCAGTGTAACTAGCGAGACAGATACGCAGTATTTT.

The chain couples TRBV18 to TRBJ1-5; 7 bases fit TRBD1. Germline lookup yields CDR1 KGHSH and CDR2 LQKENI. This CDR3 spans 15 amino acids. With 3 bases clipped from V and 7 bases from J, the junction kept 9 bases outside the gene matches. The CDR3, as DNA: TGTGCCAGCTCACCCAGGGGGGGACAAAGCCAGCCCCAGCATTTT. Residues: CASSPRGGQSQPQHF.

The chain joins TRBV19 to TRBJ2-1; D may be TRBD2 (6 bases). The ends were cut back, 5 bases at V and 4 bases at J, with 15 bases in the middle. This CDR3 is 15 amino acids long. In germline, CDR1 is LNHDA, CDR2 SQIVND (reference sequence). CDR3 residues: CASSEEGIDYNEQFF. The CDR3 coding sequence is TGTGCCAGTAGTGAGGAGGGGATCGATTACAATGAGCAGTTCTTC.

The J gene is TRBJ2-1, the V gene TRBV7-2; 8 positions match TRBD2. The CDR3 has 15 residues. Losses at the gene ends were 5 bases for V and 2 bases for J; bases not matched to a gene: 5. In germline, CDR1 is SGHTA, CDR2 FQGNSA. This CDR3 is CASSPLAVAYNEQFF. The CDR3 DNA reads as TGTGCCAGCAGCCCACTAGCGGTAGCCTACAATGAGCAGTTCTTC.